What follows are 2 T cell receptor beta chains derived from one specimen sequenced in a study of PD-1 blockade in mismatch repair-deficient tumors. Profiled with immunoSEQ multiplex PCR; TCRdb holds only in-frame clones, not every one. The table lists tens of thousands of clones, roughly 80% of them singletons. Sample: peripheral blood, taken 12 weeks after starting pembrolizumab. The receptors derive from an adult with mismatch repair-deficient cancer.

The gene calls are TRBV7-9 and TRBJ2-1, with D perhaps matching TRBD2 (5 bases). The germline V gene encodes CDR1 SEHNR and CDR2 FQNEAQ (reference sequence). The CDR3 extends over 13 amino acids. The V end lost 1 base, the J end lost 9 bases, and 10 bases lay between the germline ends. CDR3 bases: TGTGCCAGCAGCTTAGGATGGGCGGGTGAGCAGTTCTTC. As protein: CASSLGWAGEQFF.

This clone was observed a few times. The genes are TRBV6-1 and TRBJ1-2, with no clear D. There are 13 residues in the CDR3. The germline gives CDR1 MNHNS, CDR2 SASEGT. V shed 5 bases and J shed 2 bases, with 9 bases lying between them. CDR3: CASSIRTNYGYTF. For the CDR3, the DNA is TGTGCCAGCAGTATCCGGACCAACTATGGCTACACCTTC.